This is a list of T cell receptor beta chains from one sample in a study of blood T cells in healthy people across ages. TCRdb passed the 5' RACE reads through MiXCR, listing each CDR3 protein once. This sample yields hundreds of thousands of distinct CDR3 sequences, of which more than 55% are seen a single time; roughly 26% belongs to the top ten. Specimen: blood. The receptors stem from a man between 40 and 49 years old in good health. The CDR3 runs from the conserved cysteine through the conserved F or W. The order of the fields is J gene, V gene, D gene, clone size, CDR3 protein, CDR3 DNA. The D gene is left open where the match is weak. Not all rows give a size; the values are once, few, many and, for expanded clones, a class.

>TRBJ2-7|TRBV20-1|-|-
CSARVGAYEQYF
TGCAGTGCTAGAGTTGGGGCCTACGAGCAGTACTTC
>TRBJ1-6|TRBV12-3/TRBV12-4|-|-
CASSLRPNNSPLHF
TGTGCCAGCAGTCTACGACCGAATAATTCACCCCTCCACTTT
>TRBJ1-2|TRBV20-1|TRBD1|-
CSAPPGQGSDGYTF
TGCAGTGCGCCTCCGGGACAGGGGTCTGATGGCTACACCTTC
>TRBJ2-7|TRBV9|-|-
CASSADGSPYNEQYF
TGTGCCAGCAGCGCCGACGGGAGTCCCTACAATGAGCAGTACTTC
>TRBJ2-1|TRBV18|-|once
CASSRTGVGDNEQFF
TGTGCCAGCTCACGAACCGGGGTTGGTGACAATGAGCAGTTCTTC
>TRBJ2-3|TRBV9|-|few
CASAGGGTDTQYF
TGTGCCAGCGCCGGCGGTGGCACAGATACGCAGTATTTT
>TRBJ1-2|TRBV7-8|-|-
CASSPGDTPNYGYTF
TGTGCCAGCAGCCCAGGGGACACCCCTAACTATGGCTACACCTTC
>TRBJ2-7|TRBV6-1|TRBD1|-
CASRRTGGNYNEQYF
TGTGCCAGCAGAAGGACAGGGGGAAACTACAATGAGCAGTACTTC
>TRBJ2-3|TRBV29-1|TRBD2|-
CSVVGLKRGSTDTQYF
TGCAGCGTTGTCGGGTTAAAGCGGGGGAGCACAGATACGCAGTATTTT
>TRBJ1-2|TRBV4-3|-|-
CASSQVSGGSMIQGYTF
TGCGCCAGCAGCCAAGTATCGGGGGGTAGCATGATTCAAGGCTACACCTTC
>TRBJ2-7|TRBV4-3|-|-
CASSQDRYPVFYEQYF
TGCGCCAGCAGCCAAGATCGGTATCCAGTTTTCTACGAGCAGTACTTC
>TRBJ2-5|TRBV7-9|-|-
CVSSSGLEETQYF
TGTGTCAGCAGCTCGGGACTGGAAGAGACCCAGTACTTC
>TRBJ2-7|TRBV5-1|TRBD2|-
CASSSGLAGLEQYF
TGCGCCAGCAGCTCAGGACTAGCGGGCCTCGAGCAGTACTTC
>TRBJ2-3|TRBV3-1|-|-
CASSLDPWGTDTQYF
TGTGCCAGCAGCCTAGATCCCTGGGGCACAGATACGCAGTATTTT
>TRBJ2-7|TRBV2|TRBD2|-
CASSASSGYYNEQYF
TGTGCCAGCAGTGCCTCTAGCGGGTACTACAATGAGCAGTACTTC
>TRBJ2-7|TRBV20-1|TRBD2|once
CSARHSGGSYEQYF
TGCAGTGCTAGACACAGCGGGGGGTCTTACGAGCAGTACTTC
>TRBJ2-5|TRBV24-1|TRBD2|-
CATSDRGLAGVRDEQYF
TGTGCCACCAGTGACCGCGGACTAGCGGGGGTGAGAGATGAGCAGTACTTC
>TRBJ1-5|TRBV27|TRBD1|-
CASSDQGQEQPQHF
TGTGCCAGCAGCGATCAGGGACAGGAACAGCCCCAGCATTTT
>TRBJ1-2|TRBV12-3/TRBV12-4|TRBD1|few
CASRRGTGVGGYTF
TGTGCCAGCAGACGCGGGACAGGGGTTGGTGGCTACACCTTC
>TRBJ1-4|TRBV30|-|once
CAWANEKLFF
TGTGCCTGGGCGAATGAAAAACTGTTTTTT
>TRBJ2-1|TRBV27|-|-
CASSHPGSTYNEQFF
TGTGCCAGCAGTCACCCAGGGAGTACCTACAATGAGCAGTTCTTC
>TRBJ2-7|TRBV7-8|-|few
CASSSLLGAYEQYF
TGTGCCAGCAGCTCCCTTTTGGGGGCCTACGAGCAGTACTTC
>TRBJ2-1|TRBV27|-|-
CASSLSFQKQFF
TGTGCCAGCAGTTTATCTTTCCAAAAGCAGTTCTTC
>TRBJ2-1|TRBV20-1|TRBD2|-
CSARVSRGTINYNEQFF
TGCAGTGCTAGAGTTTCCAGAGGGACTATCAACTACAATGAGCAGTTCTTC
>TRBJ2-7|TRBV29-1|-|few
CSVEGRHYEQYF
TGCAGCGTTGAGGGCAGGCACTACGAGCAGTACTTC
>TRBJ1-6|TRBV20-1|TRBD1|many
CSARDGNRGHSPLHF
TGCAGTGCTAGAGACGGAAACAGGGGGCACTCACCCCTCCACTTT
>TRBJ2-1|TRBV29-1|TRBD2|-
CSVEVGLAGGEGTYNEQFF
TGCAGCGTTGAAGTTGGGCTAGCGGGGGGGGAAGGAACCTACAATGAGCAGTTCTTC
>TRBJ2-5|TRBV7-2|-|-
CASSLVGRAGRDEQYF
TGTGCCAGCAGCTTAGTCGGGCGGGCAGGGCGCGATGAGCAGTACTTC
>TRBJ2-4|TRBV20-1|TRBD1|-
CSAGPGTGYRTKNIQYF
TGCAGTGCTGGTCCCGGGACAGGGTACCGGACCAAAAACATTCAGTACTTC
>TRBJ2-1|TRBV20-1|-|once
CSARGPNEQFF
TGCAGTGCTAGGGGACCAAATGAGCAGTTCTTC
>TRBJ1-5|TRBV7-3|-|-
CASSPPGLAFQPQHF
TGTGCCAGCAGCCCACCTGGTTTGGCTTTCCAGCCCCAGCATTTT
>TRBJ1-1|TRBV27|TRBD1|-
CASSPRPGQGVSRGTEAFF
TGTGCCAGCAGTCCGAGACCGGGACAGGGTGTAAGTAGGGGCACTGAAGCTTTCTTT
>TRBJ2-3|TRBV7-2|TRBD1|few
CASSLARDGTGQYF
TGTGCCAGCAGCTTAGCGCGGGACGGGACAGGGCAGTATTTT
>TRBJ1-2|TRBV3-1|TRBD1|few
CASSARTGEEAYGYTF
TGTGCCAGCAGCGCGCGGACAGGGGAGGAGGCCTATGGCTACACCTTC
>TRBJ2-7|TRBV20-1|-|many
CSARTTGLSQYF
TGCAGTGCTAGAACTACAGGGCTTTCACAGTACTTC
>TRBJ1-1|TRBV27|TRBD1|-
CASHKGSGTGAFNTEAFF
TGTGCCAGCCATAAGGGTTCCGGGACAGGGGCCTTCAACACTGAAGCTTTCTTT
>TRBJ2-5|TRBV6-6|TRBD1|few
CASSYSTGVVETQYF
TGTGCCAGCAGTTACTCGACAGGGGTAGTAGAGACCCAGTACTTC
>TRBJ1-2|TRBV20-1|-|-
CSAPRVGGESYGYTF
TGCAGTGCCCCCCGGGTCGGGGGCGAATCCTATGGCTACACCTTC
>TRBJ2-1|TRBV6-2/TRBV6-3|TRBD2|once
CASSYGQLAGVYNEQFF
TGTGCCAGCAGTTACGGTCAATTAGCGGGAGTATACAATGAGCAGTTCTTC
>TRBJ2-3|TRBV2|-|-
CASSEALRTSSADTQYF
TGTGCCAGCAGTGAAGCGCTTAGGACCTCCAGCGCAGATACGCAGTATTTT